This T cell receptor beta chain comes out of a study of T cell responses to AZD1222 COVID-19 vaccine. Study observations and caveats: Most donors were white British and more were female, and clonal diversity was possibly underestimated. Spike-specific TCR depth and breadth grew after two AZD1222 doses. The study sampled repertoires only after the peak T cell response. Only six individuals given AZD1222 were seropositive at baseline.

CDR3 length: 15 amino acids. The germline CDR1 and CDR2 sequences are MNHEY and SVGEGT. J was trimmed by 0 bases and V by 4 bases; bases with no gene match: 2. A note on this clone: Its antigen remains unknown.

TCRdb keeps only in-frame clones here, not all; method: immunoSEQ multiplex PCR. This table has approximately 120,000 clones, 80% to 90% appearing once. The clonotype comes from an adult in good health. The sequences come from peripheral blood, collected on day 0 of MenACWY control vaccination. This rearrangement joins TRBV6-2 or TRBV6-3 to TRBJ2-7, with 11 bases aligning to TRBD2. CDR3 residues: CASSSLAGGSYEQYF. The CDR3, as DNA: TGTGCCAGCAGTTCTCTAGCGGGAGGCTCCTACGAGCAGTACTTC.